These T cell receptor beta chains were read from a single sample in a study of blood T cell repertoires in COVID-19. The protocol was immunoSEQ multiplex PCR, while the TCRdb copy is restricted to in-frame clones and leaves out a portion. This table has approximately 100,000 clones, 70% to 90% appearing once. Material for sequencing was peripheral blood. All receptors derive from a woman aged 55-70 years with acute or convalescent COVID-19. Each CDR3 is given with its conserved first and last residue. A D gene is named only where the DNA matches it firmly. Some rows mark clone size as missing; the rest say once, few, many or name a class of expanded clone.

.	TRBV27	.	TRBJ1-5	CASSTLDRTGNPQHF	TGTGCCAGCAGTACCCTTGACAGGACGGGTAATCCCCAGCATTTT
.	TRBV13	.	TRBJ1-2	CASSLQGWHGYTF	TGTGCCAGCAGCTTACAGGGGTGGCATGGCTACACCTTC
.	TRBV9	.	TRBJ1-2	CASSPGAGVYGYTF	TGTGCCAGCAGCCCGGGGGCGGGGGTCTATGGCTACACCTTC
.	TRBV4-2	.	TRBJ1-2	CASSQVDTAGYTF	TGTGCCAGCAGCCAAGTAGATACCGCCGGCTACACCTTC
.	TRBV28	TRBD2	TRBJ2-1	CASSSPGLASTYNEQFF	TGTGCCAGCAGTTCCCCGGGACTAGCGTCAACCTACAATGAGCAGTTCTTC
.	TRBV5-1	.	TRBJ2-1	CASSLELSLYNEQFF	TGCGCCAGCAGCTTGGAACTATCTCTTTACAATGAGCAGTTCTTC
few	TRBV14	.	TRBJ1-1	CASSRQENTEAFF	TGTGCCAGCAGCCGGCAGGAGAACACTGAAGCTTTCTTT
.	TRBV7-2	.	TRBJ2-1	CASSSQGSYNEQFF	TGTGCCAGCAGCTCTCAGGGGTCCTACAATGAGCAGTTCTTC
.	TRBV2	TRBD2	TRBJ2-1	CASSELAGGMGEQFF	TGTGCCAGCAGTGAACTAGCGGGAGGGATGGGTGAGCAGTTCTTC
.	TRBV28	.	TRBJ1-1	CASSGPFPNTEAFF	TGTGCCAGCAGTGGCCCATTTCCGAACACTGAAGCTTTCTTT
.	TRBV30	.	TRBJ1-1	CAWSYKGVTNTEAFF	TGTGCCTGGAGCTACAAGGGGGTAACCAACACTGAAGCTTTCTTT
.	TRBV11-3	.	TRBJ2-5	CASSSPVVKETQYF	TGTGCCAGCAGCTCACCGGTGGTAAAAGAGACCCAGTACTTC
.	TRBV5-4	TRBD2	TRBJ2-1	CASSPQLAGGPDNEQFF	TGTGCCAGCAGCCCCCAACTAGCGGGAGGGCCGGACAATGAGCAGTTCTTC
.	TRBV19	.	TRBJ1-2	CASSIQAQGNYGYTF	TGTGCCAGTAGTATACAGGCGCAGGGTAACTATGGCTACACCTTC
.	TRBV11-1	.	TRBJ2-7	CASSSGRSSYEQYF	TGTGCCAGCAGCTCTGGGAGAAGCTCCTACGAGCAGTACTTC
.	TRBV5-4	.	TRBJ2-7	CASSLDRVSYEQYF	TGTGCCAGCAGCTTGGATCGGGTCTCCTACGAGCAGTACTTC
.	TRBV6-6	.	TRBJ1-5	CASSRQGLRYSNQPQHF	TGTGCCAGCAGTCGGCAGGGTTTGAGGTATAGCAATCAGCCCCAGCATTTT
.	TRBV3-1/TRBV3-2	TRBD1	TRBJ1-2	CASSPRGVDGYTF	TGTGCCAGCAGCCCCAGGGGGGTAGATGGCTACACCTTC
.	TRBV11-2	TRBD1	TRBJ2-1	CASSFGTGGYNEQFF	TGTGCCAGCAGCTTTGGGACAGGGGGCTACAATGAGCAGTTCTTC
.	TRBV7-9	TRBD2	TRBJ2-2	CASSFAGTSGKTNTGELFF	TGTGCCAGCAGCTTCGCCGGGACTAGCGGGAAGACGAACACCGGGGAGCTGTTTTTT
.	TRBV4-1	.	TRBJ1-6	CASSQGGLSYNSPLHF	TGCGCCAGCAGCCAAGGGGGCCTATCCTATAATTCACCCCTCCACTTT
.	TRBV12-3/TRBV12-4	.	TRBJ1-1	CASRGLRGEAFF	TGTGCCAGCAGGGGACTGAGGGGTGAAGCTTTCTTT
.	TRBV6-5	.	TRBJ2-3	CASRATVLTDTQYF	TGTGCCAGCAGAGCGACAGTCCTTACAGATACGCAGTATTTT
.	TRBV12-3/TRBV12-4	.	TRBJ2-7	CASSPSIYEQYF	TGTGCCAGCAGCCCTAGTATCTACGAGCAGTACTTC
.	TRBV15	.	TRBJ1-2	CATSRALDYGYTF	TGTGCCACCAGCAGAGCTTTAGATTATGGCTACACCTTC
.	TRBV19	.	TRBJ1-5	CASTRTDYSNQPQHF	TGTGCCAGTACCCGGACAGATTATAGCAATCAGCCCCAGCATTTT
.	TRBV28	.	TRBJ1-4	CASSTPKREEKLFF	TGTGCCAGCAGTACCCCCAAGCGGGAGGAAAAACTGTTTTTT
.	TRBV7-9	.	TRBJ1-1	CASSWQQGDTEAFF	TGTGCCAGCAGCTGGCAACAGGGTGACACTGAAGCTTTCTTT
few	TRBV19	TRBD2	TRBJ2-1	CASSSPGLAGRNEQFF	TGTGCCAGTAGTTCACCGGGACTAGCGGGAAGAAATGAGCAGTTCTTC
.	TRBV6-5	.	TRBJ2-7	CASTPSGTLYEQYF	TGTGCCAGCACCCCGAGCGGGACACTCTACGAGCAGTACTTC
.	TRBV7-9	.	TRBJ1-5	CASSLDSRGGNQPQHF	TGTGCCAGCAGCTTAGATAGTAGGGGGGGAAATCAGCCCCAGCATTTT
once	TRBV4-1	TRBD1	TRBJ1-1	CASSQDRWTGGGAFF	TGCGCCAGCAGCCAAGATAGGTGGACAGGGGGAGGGGCTTTCTTT
once	TRBV1	.	TRBJ1-5	CTSSPVADIGNQPQHF	TGCACCAGCAGCCCTGTTGCCGACATCGGCAATCAGCCCCAGCATTTT
.	TRBV7-9	TRBD1	TRBJ1-4	CASSSLTGIPEKLFF	TGTGCCAGCAGCTCGCTGACAGGGATACCCGAAAAACTGTTTTTT
.	TRBV6-5	.	TRBJ1-5	CASSLAAGSPAPQHF	TGTGCCAGCAGCCTCGCCGCGGGGTCACCCGCGCCCCAGCATTTT
.	TRBV7-6	.	TRBJ2-5	CASSLVQAPGLAETQYF	TGTGCCAGCAGCTTAGTTCAGGCCCCAGGTCTTGCGGAGACCCAGTACTTC
.	TRBV27	TRBD1	TRBJ1-5	CASSQQGNQPQHF	TGTGCCAGCAGTCAACAGGGGAATCAGCCCCAGCATTTT
once	TRBV5-4	.	TRBJ2-1	CASSPGVPGHNEQFF	TGTGCCAGCAGCCCTGGTGTCCCTGGCCACAATGAGCAGTTCTTC
.	TRBV6-1	.	TRBJ2-1	CASSEGQSYNEQFF	TGTGCCAGCAGTGAAGGACAGTCATACAATGAGCAGTTCTTC
.	TRBV7-9	.	TRBJ1-1	CASSLAGRRNTEAFF	TGTGCCAGCAGCTTAGCGGGGAGGAGGAACACTGAAGCTTTCTTT
.	TRBV18	.	TRBJ1-3	CASSPQGMTSGNTIYF	TGTGCCAGCTCACCACAGGGGATGACCTCTGGAAACACCATATATTTT
.	TRBV28	.	TRBJ1-1	CASSLSLTEAFF	TGTGCCAGCAGTTTATCCTTAACTGAAGCTTTCTTT
once	TRBV7-8	TRBD2	TRBJ2-1	CASSFGGKYNEQFF	TGTGCCAGCAGCTTCGGGGGGAAGTACAATGAGCAGTTCTTC
.	TRBV19	TRBD1	TRBJ1-2	CASSISGQGRYGYTF	TGTGCCAGTAGTATCTCTGGACAGGGTCGATATGGCTACACCTTC
.	TRBV2	TRBD2	TRBJ2-5	CASVGGLDRETQYF	TGTGCCAGCGTCGGTGGACTAGATAGGGAGACCCAGTACTTC
.	TRBV9	TRBD1	TRBJ1-3	CASSVGQGGLIRGNTIYF	TGTGCCAGCAGCGTCGGACAGGGTGGATTGATTCGTGGAAACACCATATATTTT
.	TRBV5-3	.	TRBJ1-4	CARSLPSTNEKLFF	TGTGCCAGAAGCTTGCCATCAACTAATGAAAAACTGTTTTTT
.	TRBV28	TRBD1	TRBJ2-7	CASSLPLGQFWVF	TGTGCCAGCAGTTTACCTTTGGGACAGTTCTGGGTTTTC
.	TRBV28	.	TRBJ1-5	CASSQSGGFKPQHF	TGTGCCAGCAGTCAATCGGGGGGTTTCAAGCCCCAGCATTTT
.	TRBV27	.	TRBJ1-2	CASSLSGAAGNYGYTF	TGTGCCAGCAGTTTGAGCGGTGCGGCGGGTAACTATGGCTACACCTTC
.	TRBV7-8	.	TRBJ1-3	CASSPVPGLNSGNTIYF	TGTGCCAGCAGCCCAGTACCGGGACTGAACTCTGGAAACACCATATATTTT
.	TRBV24-1	.	TRBJ1-2	CAPDQGNVGGYTF	TGTGCCCCCGATCAGGGAAACGTCGGGGGCTACACCTTC
.	TRBV29-1	.	TRBJ1-1	CSAGQGRVTEAFF	TGCAGCGCTGGGCAGGGGCGAGTCACTGAAGCTTTCTTT